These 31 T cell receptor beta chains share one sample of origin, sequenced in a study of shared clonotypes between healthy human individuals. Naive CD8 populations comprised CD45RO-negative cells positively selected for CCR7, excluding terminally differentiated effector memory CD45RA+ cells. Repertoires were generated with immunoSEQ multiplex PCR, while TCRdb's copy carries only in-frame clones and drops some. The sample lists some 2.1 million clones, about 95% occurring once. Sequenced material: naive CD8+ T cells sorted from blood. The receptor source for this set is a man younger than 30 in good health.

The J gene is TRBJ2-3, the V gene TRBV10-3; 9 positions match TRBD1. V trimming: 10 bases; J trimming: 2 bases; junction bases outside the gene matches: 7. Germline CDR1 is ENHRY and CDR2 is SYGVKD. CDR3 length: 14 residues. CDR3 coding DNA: TGTGCCACATACGACAGGGGGATCACAGATACGCAGTATTTT. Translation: CATYDRGITDTQYF.

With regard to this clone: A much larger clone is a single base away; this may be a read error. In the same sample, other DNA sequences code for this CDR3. The CDR3 is CASSLGDYEQYF. DNA for the CDR3: TGTGCCAGCAGCTTAGGAGATTACGAGCAGTACTTC. The chain uses TRBV5-6 and TRBJ2-7; D gene unclear. This CDR3 region has 12 residues. Per the germline V gene, CDR1 is SGHDT and CDR2 is YYEEEE. The germline V and J ends were trimmed by 2 bases and 4 bases, with 7 bases remaining between them.

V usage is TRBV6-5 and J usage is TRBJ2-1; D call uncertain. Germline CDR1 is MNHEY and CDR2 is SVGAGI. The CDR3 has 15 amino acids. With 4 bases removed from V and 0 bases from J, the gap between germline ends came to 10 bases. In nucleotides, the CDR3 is TGTGCCAGCAGTTTTGGTCGGAGCTCCTACAATGAGCAGTTCTTC. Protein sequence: CASSFGRSSYNEQFF.

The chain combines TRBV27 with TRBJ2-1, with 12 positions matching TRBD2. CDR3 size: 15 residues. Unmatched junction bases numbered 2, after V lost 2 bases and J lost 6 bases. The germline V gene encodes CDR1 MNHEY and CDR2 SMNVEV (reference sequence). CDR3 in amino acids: CASSLLAGGRNEQFF. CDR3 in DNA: TGTGCCAGCAGTTTACTAGCGGGGGGGCGCAATGAGCAGTTCTTC.

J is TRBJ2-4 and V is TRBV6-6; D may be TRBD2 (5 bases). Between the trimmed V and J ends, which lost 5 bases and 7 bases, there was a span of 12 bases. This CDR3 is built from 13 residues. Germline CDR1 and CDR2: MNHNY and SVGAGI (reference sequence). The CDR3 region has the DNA TGTGCCAGCAGTCCAGGAGGAATTAACATTCAGTACTTC. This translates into CASSPGGINIQYF.

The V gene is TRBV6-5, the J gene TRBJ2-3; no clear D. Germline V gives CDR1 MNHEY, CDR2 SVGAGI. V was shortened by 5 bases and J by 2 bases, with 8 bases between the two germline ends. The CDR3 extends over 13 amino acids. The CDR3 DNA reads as TGTGCCAGCAGTGGGCCAAACACAGATACGCAGTATTTT. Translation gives CASSGPNTDTQYF.

CDR3 sequence: CASSRTGGPLAGWETQYF. CDR3 DNA: TGTGCCAGCAGCCGGACAGGCGGGCCGCTAGCGGGGTGGGAGACCCAGTACTTC. The chain employs TRBV7-9 and TRBJ2-5, with TRBD2 matching over 9 bases. Trimming cost V 5 bases and J 5 bases; bases outside gene matches: 18. This CDR3 region has 18 residues. Germline assignment: CDR1 SEHNR and CDR2 FQNEAQ (reference sequence).

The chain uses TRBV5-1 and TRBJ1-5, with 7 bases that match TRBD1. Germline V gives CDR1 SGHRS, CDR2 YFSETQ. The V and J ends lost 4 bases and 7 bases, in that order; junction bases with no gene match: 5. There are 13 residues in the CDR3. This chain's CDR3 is CASSLGTAQPQHF. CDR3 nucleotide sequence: TGCGCCAGCAGCCTCGGGACAGCCCAGCCCCAGCATTTT.

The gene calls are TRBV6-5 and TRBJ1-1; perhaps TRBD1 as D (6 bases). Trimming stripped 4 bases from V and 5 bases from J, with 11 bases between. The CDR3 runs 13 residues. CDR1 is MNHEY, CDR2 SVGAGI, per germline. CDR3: CASSSQGWTEAFF. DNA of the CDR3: TGTGCCAGCAGTTCTCAGGGGTGGACTGAAGCTTTCTTT.

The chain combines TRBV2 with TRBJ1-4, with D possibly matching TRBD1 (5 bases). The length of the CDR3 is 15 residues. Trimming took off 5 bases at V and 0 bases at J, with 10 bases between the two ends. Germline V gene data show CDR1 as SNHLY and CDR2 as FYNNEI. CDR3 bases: TGTGCCAGCAGTTCAGGGCTTGCAACTAATGAAAAACTGTTTTTT. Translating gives CASSSGLATNEKLFF.

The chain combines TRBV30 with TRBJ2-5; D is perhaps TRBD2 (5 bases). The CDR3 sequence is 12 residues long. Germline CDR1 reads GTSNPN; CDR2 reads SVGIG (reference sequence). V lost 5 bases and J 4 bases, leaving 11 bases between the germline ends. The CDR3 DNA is TGTGCCTGGGAGGGCACTATAGAGACCCAGTACTTC. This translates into CAWEGTIETQYF.

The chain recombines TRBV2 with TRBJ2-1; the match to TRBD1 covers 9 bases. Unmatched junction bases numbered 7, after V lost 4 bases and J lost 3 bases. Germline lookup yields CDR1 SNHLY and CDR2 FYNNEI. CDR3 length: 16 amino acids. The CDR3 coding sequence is TGTGCCAGCAGTGCCCTAACAGGGGGCATCTACAATGAGCAGTTCTTC. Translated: CASSALTGGIYNEQFF.

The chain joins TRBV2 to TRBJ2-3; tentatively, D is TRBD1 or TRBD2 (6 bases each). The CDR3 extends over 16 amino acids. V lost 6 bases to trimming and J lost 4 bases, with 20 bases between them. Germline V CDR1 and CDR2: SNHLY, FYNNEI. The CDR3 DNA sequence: TGTGCCAGCAGCGCAAATCTAGAGGGGGGCCCAGATACGCAGTATTTT. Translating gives CASSANLEGGPDTQYF.

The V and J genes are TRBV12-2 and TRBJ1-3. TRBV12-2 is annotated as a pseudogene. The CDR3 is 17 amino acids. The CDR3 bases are TGTGCAAGTCGCTCTCGGGACGCCGGGTACTCTGGAAACACCATATATTTT. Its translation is CASRSRDAGYSGNTIYF.

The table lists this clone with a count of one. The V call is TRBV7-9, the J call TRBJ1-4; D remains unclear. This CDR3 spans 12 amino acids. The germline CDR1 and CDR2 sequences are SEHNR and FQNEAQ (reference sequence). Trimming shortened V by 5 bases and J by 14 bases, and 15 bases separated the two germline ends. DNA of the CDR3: TGTGCCAGCAGCCCGACCGAGGGAAAGCTGTTTTTT. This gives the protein CASSPTEGKLFF.

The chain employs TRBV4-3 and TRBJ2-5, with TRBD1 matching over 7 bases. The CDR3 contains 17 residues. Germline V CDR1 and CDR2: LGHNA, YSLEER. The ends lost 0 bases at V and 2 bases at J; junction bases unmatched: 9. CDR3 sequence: CASSQEGTGVHQETQYF. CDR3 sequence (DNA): TGCGCCAGCAGCCAAGAAGGAACAGGGGTCCATCAAGAGACCCAGTACTTC.

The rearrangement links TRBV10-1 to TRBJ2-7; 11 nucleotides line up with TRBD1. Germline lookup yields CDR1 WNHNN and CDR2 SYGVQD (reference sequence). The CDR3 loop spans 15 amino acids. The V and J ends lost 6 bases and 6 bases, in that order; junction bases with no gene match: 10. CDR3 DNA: TGCGCCAGCAGCGAATCCCGGGACAGGGGGGGCGAGCAGTACTTC. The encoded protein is CASSESRDRGGEQYF.

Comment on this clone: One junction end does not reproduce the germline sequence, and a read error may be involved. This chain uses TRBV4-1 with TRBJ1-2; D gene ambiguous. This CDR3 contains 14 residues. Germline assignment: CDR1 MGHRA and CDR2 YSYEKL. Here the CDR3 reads CASSPAYGNFGYTF. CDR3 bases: TGCGCCAGCAGCCCCGCGTATGGCAACTTTGGCTACACCTTC.

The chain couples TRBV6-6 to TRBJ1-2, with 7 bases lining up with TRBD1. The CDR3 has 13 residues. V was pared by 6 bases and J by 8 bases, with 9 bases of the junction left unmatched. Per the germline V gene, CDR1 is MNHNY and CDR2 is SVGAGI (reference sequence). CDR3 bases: TGTGCCAGCAGCCCCCAGGGGGGCGGGGGCTACACCTTC. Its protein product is CASSPQGGGGYTF.

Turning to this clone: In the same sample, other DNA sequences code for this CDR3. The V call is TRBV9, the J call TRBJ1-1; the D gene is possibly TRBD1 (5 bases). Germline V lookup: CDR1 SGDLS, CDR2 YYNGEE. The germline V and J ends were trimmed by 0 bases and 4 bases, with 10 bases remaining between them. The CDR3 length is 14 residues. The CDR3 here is CASSVGGGSTEAFF. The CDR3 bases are TGTGCCAGCAGCGTAGGTGGGGGTAGCACTGAAGCTTTCTTT.

The CDR3 nucleotides are TGTGCCTGGAGTGGCGATGAGGAAAAACTGTTTTTT. Translation gives CAWSGDEEKLFF. The chain couples TRBV30 to TRBJ1-4; D remains unclear. The CDR3 is 12 amino acids. Germline CDR1 is GTSNPN and CDR2 is SVGIG (reference sequence). Trimming removed 1 base from V and 8 bases from J, with 8 bases in between.

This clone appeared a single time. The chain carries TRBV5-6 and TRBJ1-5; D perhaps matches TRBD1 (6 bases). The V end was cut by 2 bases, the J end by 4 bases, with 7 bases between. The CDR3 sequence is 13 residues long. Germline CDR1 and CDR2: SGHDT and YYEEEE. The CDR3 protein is CASSFDRNQPQHF. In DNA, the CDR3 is TGTGCCAGCAGCTTCGACAGGAATCAGCCCCAGCATTTT. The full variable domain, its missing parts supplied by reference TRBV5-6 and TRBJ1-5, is DAGVTQSPTHLIKTRGQQVTLRCSPKSGHDTVSWYQQALGQGPQFIFQYYEEEERQRGNFPDRFSGHQFPNYSSELNVNALLLGDSALYLCASSFDRNQPQHFGDGTRLSIL.

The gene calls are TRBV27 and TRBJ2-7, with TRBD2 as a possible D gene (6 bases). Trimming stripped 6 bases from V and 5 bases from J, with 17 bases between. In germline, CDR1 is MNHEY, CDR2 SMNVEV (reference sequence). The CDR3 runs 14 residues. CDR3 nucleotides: TGTGCCAGCAGCTTTGGAACTAGCTTAGACGAGCAGTACTTC. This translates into CASSFGTSLDEQYF.

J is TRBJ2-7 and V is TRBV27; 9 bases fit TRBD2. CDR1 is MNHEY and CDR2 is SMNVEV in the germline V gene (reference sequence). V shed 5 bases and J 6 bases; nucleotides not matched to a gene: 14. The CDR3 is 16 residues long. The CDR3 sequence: CASSPSGGGGSGEQYF. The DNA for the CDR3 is TGTGCCAGCAGTCCCTCGGGCGGGGGGGGCTCGGGCGAGCAGTACTTC.

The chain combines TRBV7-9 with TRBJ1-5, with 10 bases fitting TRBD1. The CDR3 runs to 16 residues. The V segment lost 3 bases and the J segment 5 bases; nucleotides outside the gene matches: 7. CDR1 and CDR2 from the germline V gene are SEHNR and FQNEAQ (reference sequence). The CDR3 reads CASSLWPGQGYQPQHF. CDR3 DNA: TGTGCCAGCAGCTTGTGGCCGGGACAGGGGTATCAGCCCCAGCATTTT.

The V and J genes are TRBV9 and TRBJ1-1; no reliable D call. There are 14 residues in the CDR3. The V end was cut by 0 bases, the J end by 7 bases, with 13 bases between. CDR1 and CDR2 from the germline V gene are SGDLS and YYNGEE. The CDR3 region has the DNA TGTGCCAGCAGCGTAGCTAGCGGACCGAGTGAAGCTTTCTTT. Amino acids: CASSVASGPSEAFF.

The CDR3 nucleotides are TGTGCCAGTAGTACCCTATACGATTCCTACGAGCAGTACTTC. Amino acids: CASSTLYDSYEQYF. The gene calls are TRBV19 and TRBJ2-7; D is uncertain. Germline V gene lookup returns CDR1 LNHDA and CDR2 SQIVND (reference sequence). This CDR3 region has 14 residues. With 4 bases removed from V and 1 base from J, the gap between germline ends came to 11 bases.

CDR3 DNA sequence: TGTGCCAGCACGGCGGCCGGGGAGCTGTTTTTT. Its translation: CASTAAGELFF. This chain connects TRBV6-5 to TRBJ2-2, with D hard to call. The CDR3 extends over 11 amino acids. From germline, CDR1 is MNHEY and CDR2 SVGAGI. V was pared by 7 bases and J by 6 bases, with 6 bases between.

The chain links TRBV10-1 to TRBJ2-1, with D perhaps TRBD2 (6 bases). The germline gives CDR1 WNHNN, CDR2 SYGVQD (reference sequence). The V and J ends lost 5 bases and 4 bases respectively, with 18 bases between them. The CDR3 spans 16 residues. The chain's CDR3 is CASSPGEVAAYNEQFF. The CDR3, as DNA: TGCGCCAGCAGTCCGGGGGAGGTCGCCGCTTACAATGAGCAGTTCTTC.

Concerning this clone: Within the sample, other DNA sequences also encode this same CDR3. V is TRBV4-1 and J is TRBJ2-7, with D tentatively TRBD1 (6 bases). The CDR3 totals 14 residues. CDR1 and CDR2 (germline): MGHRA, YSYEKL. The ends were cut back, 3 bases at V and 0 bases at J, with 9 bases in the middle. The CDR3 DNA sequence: TGCGCCAGCAGCCAGGGGACACCCTCCTACGAGCAGTACTTC. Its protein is CASSQGTPSYEQYF.

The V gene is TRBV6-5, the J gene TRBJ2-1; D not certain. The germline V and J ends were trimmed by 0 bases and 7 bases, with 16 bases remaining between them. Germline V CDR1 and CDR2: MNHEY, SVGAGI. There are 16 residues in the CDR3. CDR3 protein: CASSYSWGVVENEQFF. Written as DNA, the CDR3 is TGTGCCAGCAGTTACTCGTGGGGTGTGGTAGAGAATGAGCAGTTCTTC.